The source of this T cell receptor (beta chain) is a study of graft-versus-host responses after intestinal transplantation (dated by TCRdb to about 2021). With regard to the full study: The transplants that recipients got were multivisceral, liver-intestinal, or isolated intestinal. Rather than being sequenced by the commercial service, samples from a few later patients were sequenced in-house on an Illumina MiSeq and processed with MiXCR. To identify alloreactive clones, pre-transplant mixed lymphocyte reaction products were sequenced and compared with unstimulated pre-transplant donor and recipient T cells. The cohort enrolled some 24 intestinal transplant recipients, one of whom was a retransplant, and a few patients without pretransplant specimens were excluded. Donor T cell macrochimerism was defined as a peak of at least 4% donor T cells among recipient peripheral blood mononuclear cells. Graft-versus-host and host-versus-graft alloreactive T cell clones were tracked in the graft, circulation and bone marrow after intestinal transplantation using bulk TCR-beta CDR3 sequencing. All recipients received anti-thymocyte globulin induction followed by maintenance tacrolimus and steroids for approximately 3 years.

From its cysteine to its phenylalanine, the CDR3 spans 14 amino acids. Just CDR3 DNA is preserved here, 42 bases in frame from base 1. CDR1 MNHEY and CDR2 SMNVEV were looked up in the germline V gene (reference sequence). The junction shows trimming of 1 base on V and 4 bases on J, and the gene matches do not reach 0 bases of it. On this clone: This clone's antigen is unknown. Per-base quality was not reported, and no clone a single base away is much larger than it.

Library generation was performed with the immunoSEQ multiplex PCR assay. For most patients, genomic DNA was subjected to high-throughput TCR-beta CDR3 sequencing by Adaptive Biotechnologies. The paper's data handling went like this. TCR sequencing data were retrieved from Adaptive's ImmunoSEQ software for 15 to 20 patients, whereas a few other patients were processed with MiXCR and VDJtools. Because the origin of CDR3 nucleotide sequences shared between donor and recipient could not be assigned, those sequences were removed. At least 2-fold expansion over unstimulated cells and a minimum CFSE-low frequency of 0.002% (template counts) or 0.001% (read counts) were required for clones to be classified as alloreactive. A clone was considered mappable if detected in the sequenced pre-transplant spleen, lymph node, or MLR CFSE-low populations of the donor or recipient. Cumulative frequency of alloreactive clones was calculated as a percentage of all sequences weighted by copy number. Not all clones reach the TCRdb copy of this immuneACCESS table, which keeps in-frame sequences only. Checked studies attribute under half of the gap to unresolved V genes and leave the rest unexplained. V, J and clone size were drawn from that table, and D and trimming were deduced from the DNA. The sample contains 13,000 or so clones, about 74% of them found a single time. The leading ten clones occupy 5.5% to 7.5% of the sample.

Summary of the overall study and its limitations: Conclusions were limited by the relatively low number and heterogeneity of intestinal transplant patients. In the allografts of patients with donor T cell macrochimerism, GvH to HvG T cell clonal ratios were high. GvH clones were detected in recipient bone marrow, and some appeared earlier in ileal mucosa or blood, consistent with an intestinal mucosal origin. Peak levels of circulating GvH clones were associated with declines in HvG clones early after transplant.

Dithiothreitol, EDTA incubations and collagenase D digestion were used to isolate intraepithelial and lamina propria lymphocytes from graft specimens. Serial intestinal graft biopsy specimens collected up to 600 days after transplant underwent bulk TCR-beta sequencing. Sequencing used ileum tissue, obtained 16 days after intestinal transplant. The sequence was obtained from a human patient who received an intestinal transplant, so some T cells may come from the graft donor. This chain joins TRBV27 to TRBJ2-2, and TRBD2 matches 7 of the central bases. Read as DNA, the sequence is TGTGCCAGCAGTTTATGGGGGGGCACCGGGGAGCTGTTTTTT. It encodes CASSLWGGTGELFF.